This T cell receptor beta chain was retrieved from a study of cytomegalovirus exposure and HLA in healthy donors. Overall study: For the roughly 400 genotyped donors, more than 80% fell within the Caucasian-associated ancestry cluster. Findings and caveats of the study: Prior analysis indicated that the majority of TCR beta V segments exhibited productivity approximately 87% or approximately 30% of the time. Investigators reported 150 to 200 TCR beta chains as tied to cytomegalovirus. A later analysis linked a missense variant in DCLRE1C to the trimming of TCR beta V and J genes.

PCR used 60 Vbeta primers and 13 Jbeta primers. The table came from immunoSEQ multiplex PCR; TCRdb's copy has only in-frame clones and leaves some out. The table has approximately 200,000 clones, roughly four fifths seen once. As concerns this clone: Its antigen is unknown.

V lost 7 bases and J lost 3; bases outside the gene matches: 3. Germline V gives CDR1 LNHDA, CDR2 SQIVND (reference sequence). The CDR3 covers 13 residues. Sequencing used PBMCs. The origin of this receptor is a woman aged 18-30 years in good health and CMV-seropositive. The chain has TRBV19 and TRBJ1-3; 7 bases agree with TRBD1. This CDR3 is CASTGTVGNTIYF. The CDR3 DNA reads as TGTGCCAGTACCGGGACAGTTGGAAACACCATATATTTT.